These 18 T cell receptor beta chains share one sample of origin, sequenced in a study of T cells in Graves' hyperthyroidism and ophthalmopathy. The source material, RNA transcripts, was used to amplify TCR beta CDR3 regions. HTBI primers were employed in a first-round RT-PCR of the TCR CDR3. TCRdb used MiXCR to reprocess the multiplex PCR reads, holding one entry per CDR3 protein. The sample lists 310,000 or so distinct CDR3 sequences, about 15% occurring once. The sample comprised blood. Receptor source: a woman aged 55 to 70 with Graves' ophthalmopathy.

This clonotype was seen a handful of times. The rearrangement uses TRBV12-3 or TRBV12-4 and TRBJ2-6; D gene uncertain. The CDR3 length is 15 residues. V lost 6 bases to trimming and J lost 1 base, with 10 bases between them. In DNA, the CDR3 is TGTGCCAGCAGCCTCATTGGTTCTGGGGCCAACGTCCTGACTTTC. Protein product: CASSLIGSGANVLTF.

The chain couples TRBV20-1 to TRBJ2-4; TRBD1 matches 7 bases. The CDR3 is 16 amino acids. Germline V gene data show CDR1 as DFQATT and CDR2 as SNEGSKA (reference sequence). The V and J ends lost 5 bases and 2 bases, in that order; junction bases with no gene match: 12. In nucleotides, the CDR3 is TGCAGTGCTTACGGGGTGACAGGGATTACCAAAAACATTCAGTACTTC. Translation gives CSAYGVTGITKNIQYF.

The chain joins TRBV5-8 to TRBJ1-2; D perhaps matches TRBD1 (5 bases). The CDR3 loop spans 14 amino acids. The ends were cut back, 1 base at V and 4 bases at J, with 11 bases in the middle. CDR1 is SGHTS and CDR2 is YDEGEE in the germline V gene. The CDR3 DNA reads as TGTGCCAGCAGCTTGAAGGGGCGACCCTATGGCTACACCTTC. It translates to CASSLKGRPYGYTF.

This clonotype showed up just a few times. The chain uses TRBV7-8 and TRBJ2-4; D possibly corresponds to TRBD1 (6 bases). CDR3 length: 15 residues. Trimming left V 5 bases short and J 3 bases short, with 14 bases between. Germline CDR1 is SGHVS and CDR2 is FQNEAQ. The CDR3 coding sequence is TGTGCCAGCAGCCAGGGGACGGGCGGCAAAAACATTCAGTACTTC. It yields the protein CASSQGTGGKNIQYF.

This clonotype showed up many times. V gene TRBV10-2 combines with J gene TRBJ1-4, with a weak D call TRBD1 (6 bases). V gave up 6 bases and J gave up 8 bases, with 13 bases separating them. The CDR3 totals 13 residues. CDR1 WSHSY and CDR2 SAAADI come from the germline V gene. CDR3 bases: TGCGCCAGCAGCGGGGACGGGGGCGAAAAACTGTTTTTT. Protein sequence: CASSGDGGEKLFF.

The sample holds a few counts of this clonotype. This sequence joins TRBV5-4 and TRBJ2-5, with D possibly being TRBD2 (6 bases). With 1 base removed from V and 1 base from J, the gap between germline ends came to 11 bases. Germline V gene data show CDR1 as SGHNT and CDR2 as YYREEE (reference sequence). CDR3 length equals 15 residues. As DNA, the CDR3 is TGTGCCAGCAGCTTGTCGCCGGGAGTCCAAGAGACCCAGTACTTC. This translates into CASSLSPGVQETQYF.

The table lists this clonotype with many counts. The J gene is TRBJ1-4, the V gene TRBV2; D is possibly TRBD1 (5 bases). The germline gives CDR1 SNHLY, CDR2 FYNNEI. The CDR3 runs to 14 residues. Trimming cost V 5 bases and J 6 bases, with 13 bases left between them. CDR3 sequence: CASSKRGHYEKLFF. The CDR3 DNA reads as TGTGCCAGCAGTAAAAGGGGCCATTATGAAAAACTGTTTTTT.

This clonotype was counted ten times or more. CDR3 sequence reads: CASSFDLGGGAKWETQYF. Here the CDR3 DNA reads TGTGCCAGCAGCTTTGACTTGGGGGGGGGGGCAAAATGGGAGACCCAGTACTTC. The rearrangement joins TRBV7-2 to TRBJ2-5; D perhaps matches TRBD2 (7 bases). The CDR3 length is 18 residues. Germline CDR1 SGHTA, CDR2 FQGNSA. V lost 3 bases and J 5 bases, leaving 25 bases between the germline ends.

On this clonotype: The junction does not match germline at one end; this may be a read error. The chain is built from TRBV19 and TRBJ1-5; D gene unclear. CDR3 length: 14 amino acids. CDR1 LNHDA and CDR2 SQIVND come from the germline V gene (reference sequence). Here the CDR3 reads CTSSIVAVRQPQHF. The CDR3 DNA sequence: TGTACCAGTAGTATAGTTGCGGTTCGGCAGCCCCAGCATTTT.

This clonotype was seen a few times. V usage is TRBV2 and J usage is TRBJ1-4; the match to TRBD1 covers 7 bases. Trimming cost V 4 bases and J 4 bases; bases outside gene matches: 9. The CDR3 sequence is 16 residues long. Germline V CDR1 and CDR2: SNHLY, FYNNEI. The CDR3 nucleotides are TGTGCCAGCAGTGCAAGGAGGGGGCTAGGTAATGAAAAACTGTTTTTT. Protein product: CASSARRGLGNEKLFF. The full variable domain, completed using reference TRBV2 and TRBJ1-4, is EPEVTQTPSHQVTQMGQEVILRCVPISNHLYFYWYRQILGQKVEFLVSFYNNEISEKSEIFDDQFSVERPDGSNFTLKIRSTKLEDSAMYFCASSARRGLGNEKLFFGSGTQLSVL.

The sample holds many counts of this clonotype. The chain links TRBV2 to TRBJ1-5; no firm D call. V lost 8 bases, J lost 0 bases, and 8 bases lay in between. The germline V gene encodes CDR1 SNHLY and CDR2 FYNNEI. The CDR3 runs 13 residues. CDR3 residues: CASSRDSNQPQHF. The CDR3 DNA sequence: TGTGCCAGCTCACGGGATAGCAATCAGCCCCAGCATTTT.

The chain links TRBV20-1 to TRBJ2-3; D not certain. The CDR3 has 12 amino acids. CDR1 DFQATT and CDR2 SNEGSKA come from the germline V gene (reference sequence). The V end was cut by 4 bases, the J end by 4 bases, with 9 bases between. The CDR3 DNA sequence: TGCAGTGCTACGTGGGGTTCAGATACGCAGTATTTT. As protein: CSATWGSDTQYF.

V gene TRBV6-2 or TRBV6-3 combines with J gene TRBJ2-7; D is undetermined. Trimming cost V 7 bases and J 0 bases, with 10 bases left between them. CDR3 length: 13 residues. Germline CDR1 reads MNHEY; CDR2 reads SVGEGT. CDR3: CASTPESSYEQYF. CDR3 in DNA: TGTGCCAGCACTCCAGAAAGCTCCTACGAGCAGTACTTC.

The rearrangement links TRBV10-3 to TRBJ1-6; D not resolved. CDR3 length: 15 residues. The V end was cut by 8 bases, the J end by 4 bases, with 15 bases between. Per the germline V gene, CDR1 is ENHRY and CDR2 is SYGVKD. DNA for the CDR3: TGTGCCATCTCCCGCCTAGGCCCTTATAATTCACCCCTCCACTTT. Translated, it gives CAISRLGPYNSPLHF.

In its sample, this clonotype was seen a few times. The chain joins TRBV9 to TRBJ1-4, with 7 bases lining up with TRBD1. The CDR3 sequence is 16 residues long. Trimming cost V 2 bases and J 6 bases; bases outside gene matches: 10. Germline V gene sequence: CDR1 SGDLS, CDR2 YYNGEE. The DNA for the CDR3 is TGTGCCAGCAGCGTGGGCCCCGGGACAGTCGATGAAAAACTGTTTTTT. It specifies CASSVGPGTVDEKLFF.

V and J are TRBV4-1 and TRBJ1-1; 11 bases agree with TRBD1. The CDR3 loop spans 17 amino acids. Germline-derived CDR1 and CDR2 are MGHRA and YSYEKL. V trimming: 4 bases; J trimming: 0 bases; junction bases outside the gene matches: 7. The CDR3 DNA reads TGCGCCAGCAGCCTTCATCCGGGACAGGGGGTGAACACTGAAGCTTTCTTT. Translating gives CASSLHPGQGVNTEAFF.

The table lists this clonotype with many counts. This sequence joins TRBV12-3 or TRBV12-4 and TRBJ1-5; D not resolved. The CDR3 is made up of 13 amino acids. Trimming left V 7 bases short and J 3 bases short, with 10 bases between. CDR3 sequence: CASNDNYNQPQHF. For the CDR3, the DNA is TGTGCCAGCAATGACAACTACAATCAGCCCCAGCATTTT.

This clonotype has ten or more counts. The V call is TRBV20-1, the J call TRBJ2-1; no clear D gene. The V gene's germline CDR1 is DFQATT and CDR2 SNEGSKA (reference sequence). This CDR3 is built from 16 residues. Trimming left V 0 bases short and J 5 bases short, with 17 bases between. The CDR3 DNA reads as TGCAGTGCTAGAGATTTCGGGCTCTCCGTGGACAATGAGCAGTTCTTC. This sequence encodes CSARDFGLSVDNEQFF.